The 32 T cell receptor beta chains presented below share a single source sample, sequenced in a study of persistence of HIV-infected CD4 T cells. Anti-CD3/anti-CD28 beads served as a nonspecific positive control stimulus. CD4+ T cells upregulating both CD40 ligand and CD69 were sorted as responding cells. The libraries were made with immunoSEQ version 4 in survey mode. Profiling relied on immunoSEQ multiplex PCR, and the TCRdb table lists in-frame clones only, not all of them. This sample has 44,000 or so clones, with roughly 92% found just once. What these receptors recognize is not known. The source was CD4+ T cells sorted from PBMCs after 18-hour stimulation, collected from a patient who received antiretroviral therapy. These receptors were collected from an adult man with HIV who was CMV-seropositive.

The CDR3 loop reads CASSVNPGDYNEQFF. Here the CDR3 DNA reads TGTGCCAGCAGTGTTAACCCGGGGGACTACAATGAGCAGTTCTTC. This sequence joins TRBV6-4 and TRBJ2-1, with TRBD2 as a possible D gene (6 bases). Trimming pared 4 bases from V and 3 bases from J, leaving 13 bases between. The CDR3 runs 15 residues. The germline V gene has CDR1 MRHNA and CDR2 SNTAGT.

This clone was seen a single time. The chain uses TRBV29-1 and TRBJ2-5, with D perhaps matching TRBD2 (6 bases). The V end was cut by 6 bases, the J end by 5 bases, with 13 bases between. The CDR3 runs to 12 residues. Germline assignment: CDR1 SQVTM and CDR2 ANQGSEA. The CDR3 spells CSVAGLGETQYF. In nucleotides, the CDR3 is TGCAGCGTGGCGGGGTTGGGGGAGACCCAGTACTTC. Full variable domain (missing parts from reference TRBV29-1 and TRBJ2-5): SAVISQKPSRDICQRGTSLTIQCQVDSQVTMMFWYRQQPGQSLTLIATANQGSEATYESGFVIDKFPISRPNLTFSTLTVSNMSPEDSSIYLCSVAGLGETQYFGPGTRLLVL.

The V gene is TRBV19, the J gene TRBJ2-7; tentatively, D is TRBD2 (6 bases). The V end was cut by 0 bases, the J end by 4 bases, with 13 bases between. Germline V gene sequence: CDR1 LNHDA, CDR2 SQIVND (reference sequence). This CDR3 contains 15 residues. The CDR3 reads CASSIEARGLYEQYF. CDR3 DNA: TGTGCCAGTAGTATAGAGGCAAGGGGACTTTACGAGCAGTACTTC. The full variable domain, its missing parts supplied by reference TRBV19 and TRBJ2-7, is DGGITQSPKYLFRKEGQNVTLSCEQNLNHDAMYWYRQDPGQGLRLIYYSQIVNDFQKGDIAEGYSVSREKKESFPLTVTSAQKNPTAFYLCASSIEARGLYEQYFGPGTRLTVT.

The V and J genes are TRBV5-1 and TRBJ1-6; D unresolved. Trimming shortened V by 0 bases and J by 8 bases, and 15 bases separated the two germline ends. From germline, CDR1 is SGHRS and CDR2 YFSETQ. The CDR3 covers 16 residues. The CDR3, as DNA: TGCGCCAGCAGCTTGGTGACCTCCGACGGGGATTCACCCCTCCACTTT. It codes for CASSLVTSDGDSPLHF.

The DNA of the CDR3 is TGTGCCAGCAGTTTGGTTCGGGCGGGGACAGAAGATTACGAGCAGTACTTC. Translation gives CASSLVRAGTEDYEQYF. The chain combines TRBV28 with TRBJ2-7, with D perhaps matching TRBD1 (7 bases). Germline V gene sequence: CDR1 MDHEN, CDR2 SYDVKM. This CDR3 contains 17 residues. Trimming pared 3 bases from V and 4 bases from J, leaving 22 bases between.

V is TRBV10-3 and J is TRBJ1-1; TRBD1 aligns across 10 bases. This CDR3 region has 15 residues. V lost 6 bases and J lost 7; bases outside the gene matches: 11. In germline, CDR1 is ENHRY, CDR2 SYGVKD. This CDR3 is CAISRDRGQHGEAFF. The CDR3 DNA is TGTGCCATCAGCCGGGACAGGGGCCAGCACGGTGAAGCTTTCTTT.

This clone has a handful of counts. This rearrangement joins TRBV10-1 to TRBJ2-7, with D possibly TRBD1 on 5 matching bases. CDR1 WNHNN and CDR2 SYGVQD come from the germline V gene (reference sequence). The CDR3 length is 15 residues. The germline V and J ends were trimmed by 8 bases and 0 bases, with 17 bases remaining between them. The CDR3 DNA is TGCGCCAGCTCCGAACAGCCAGGGTTCTCCTACGAGCAGTACTTC. It codes for CASSEQPGFSYEQYF.

This chain connects TRBV7-3 to TRBJ2-3; 9 bases are a match to TRBD2. Germline assignment: CDR1 SGHTA and CDR2 FQGTGA. The junction had 2 bases not matched to a gene; V was cut back by 1 base and J by 6 bases. The CDR3 contains 14 residues. This CDR3 reads CASSLRLAVDTQYF. In DNA form, the CDR3 reads TGTGCCAGCAGCTTAAGACTAGCGGTGGATACGCAGTATTTT.

V usage is TRBV4-1 and J usage is TRBJ2-3; TRBD2 aligns across 8 bases. The CDR3 loop spans 16 amino acids. Germline CDR1 MGHRA, CDR2 YSYEKL. V was pared by 4 bases and J by 5 bases, with 11 bases of the junction left unmatched. Here the CDR3 reads CASSLGHQRGQDTQYF. CDR3 in DNA: TGCGCCAGCAGCCTGGGCCACCAGCGGGGGCAAGATACGCAGTATTTT.

The genes are TRBV7-9 and TRBJ2-3; 12 bases align to TRBD2. This CDR3 is built from 18 residues. Germline CDR1 reads SEHNR; CDR2 reads FQNEAQ (reference sequence). The V segment lost 3 bases and the J segment 3 bases; nucleotides outside the gene matches: 10. CDR3 protein: CASSFLAGGPLGTDTQYF. CDR3 bases: TGTGCCAGCAGCTTCCTAGCGGGGGGGCCCCTAGGGACAGATACGCAGTATTTT. Looking up the rest from reference TRBV7-9 and TRBJ2-3 gives the full variable domain: DTGVSQNPRHKITKRGQNVTFRCDPISEHNRLYWYRQTLGQGPEFLTYFQNEAQLEKSRLLSDRFSAERPKGSFSTLEIQRTEQGDSAMYLCASSFLAGGPLGTDTQYFGPGTRLTVL.

This chain uses TRBV5-5 with TRBJ1-4; D not certain. The V end lost 0 bases, the J end lost 0 bases, and 6 bases lay between the germline ends. The germline V gene has CDR1 SGHKS and CDR2 YYEKEE (reference sequence). CDR3 length: 15 residues. In nucleotides, the CDR3 is TGTGCCAGCAGCTTGGAGGCAGCAACTAATGAAAAACTGTTTTTT. Translating gives CASSLEAATNEKLFF. Full variable domain (remainder filled in from reference TRBV5-5 and TRBJ1-4): DAGVTQSPTHLIKTRGQQVTLRCSPISGHKSVSWYQQVLGQGPQFIFQYYEKEERGRGNFPDRFSARQFPNYSSELNVNALLLGDSALYLCASSLEAATNEKLFFGSGTQLSVL.

The genes are TRBV7-3 and TRBJ2-1; D gene ambiguous. There are 13 residues in the CDR3. V was trimmed by 3 bases and J by 7 bases, leaving 10 bases between them. The germline gives CDR1 SGHTA, CDR2 FQGTGA. The CDR3: CASSFTVMNEQFF. The CDR3 DNA is TGTGCCAGCAGCTTTACGGTGATGAATGAGCAGTTCTTC.

This chain joins TRBV28 and TRBJ2-7; D is uncertain. The length of the CDR3 is 17 residues. The V and J ends lost 3 bases and 1 base respectively, with 19 bases between them. Germline V gives CDR1 MDHEN, CDR2 SYDVKM. This CDR3 is CASSFGSDALFSYEQYF. CDR3 DNA sequence: TGTGCCAGCAGTTTTGGATCCGACGCCCTCTTTTCCTACGAGCAGTACTTC. Using reference TRBV28 and TRBJ2-7 for the parts outside the CDR3, the full variable domain is DVKVTQSSRYLVKRTGEKVFLECVQDMDHENMFWYRQDPGLGLRLIYFSYDVKMKEKGDIPEGYSVSREKKERFSLILESASTNQTSMYLCASSFGSDALFSYEQYFGPGTRLTVT.

J is TRBJ1-1 and V is TRBV5-1; 10 bases are shared with TRBD1. There are 15 residues in the CDR3. The V gene's germline CDR1 is SGHRS and CDR2 YFSETQ. The V segment lost 4 bases and the J segment 8 bases; nucleotides outside the gene matches: 11. Here the CDR3 reads CASSGTGQGIREAFF. Here the CDR3 DNA reads TGCGCCAGCAGCGGGACGGGACAGGGGATTAGGGAAGCTTTCTTT.

This sequence joins TRBV5-1 and TRBJ2-2, with 13 bases identical to TRBD2. V lost 6 bases and J lost 5; bases outside the gene matches: 4. Germline loops: CDR1 SGHRS, CDR2 YFSETQ. CDR3 size: 15 residues. CDR3 DNA: TGCGCCAGCAAGTGGACTAGCGGGGGTACCGGGGAGCTGTTTTTT. It specifies CASKWTSGGTGELFF.

CDR3 sequence: CAWGLWRGSSYNSPLHF. In DNA form, the CDR3 reads TGTGCCTGGGGACTTTGGCGGGGAAGCTCCTATAATTCACCCCTCCACTTT. The chain is built from TRBV30 and TRBJ1-6; unclear D gene. The V gene's germline CDR1 is GTSNPN and CDR2 SVGIG (reference sequence). This CDR3 is 17 amino acids long. The V end was cut by 5 bases, the J end by 0 bases, with 17 bases between.

This chain joins TRBV7-8 and TRBJ2-7; D possibly matches TRBD1 or TRBD2 (6 bases each). This CDR3 contains 12 residues. V dropped 6 bases and J dropped 6 bases, with 12 bases sitting between them. Germline CDR1 SGHVS, CDR2 FQNEAQ. The CDR3 loop is CASRIGGGEQYF. As DNA, the CDR3 is TGTGCCAGCAGGATAGGGGGAGGCGAGCAGTACTTC.

This clone was recorded once. The chain couples TRBV19 to TRBJ2-7; D perhaps matches TRBD2 (6 bases). V shed 0 bases and J shed 4 bases, with 19 bases lying between them. The CDR3 consists of 17 residues. In germline, CDR1 is LNHDA, CDR2 SQIVND (reference sequence). CDR3 DNA sequence: TGTGCCAGTAGTATAGAACTCCGGGGGTCGGTGTCGTACGAGCAGTACTTC. This sequence encodes CASSIELRGSVSYEQYF.

The CDR3 loop reads CASSPDGRADTQYF. The CDR3 nucleotides read TGTGCCAGCAGCCCAGATGGGCGGGCAGATACGCAGTATTTT. This chain uses TRBV9 with TRBJ2-3; a possible D gene is TRBD2 (5 bases). CDR1 is SGDLS and CDR2 is YYNGEE in the germline V gene. This CDR3 has 14 amino acids. Between the trimmed V and J ends, which lost 4 bases and 4 bases, there was a span of 13 bases.

For the CDR3, the DNA is TGCAGCGTTGACTCCCTGGGGATCCGGGGATCTGAAGCTTTCTTT. It codes for CSVDSLGIRGSEAFF. The chain uses TRBV29-1 and TRBJ1-1; D remains ambiguous. The CDR3 sequence is 15 residues long. CDR1 is SQVTM and CDR2 is ANQGSEA in the germline V gene. Trimming pared 3 bases from V and 6 bases from J, leaving 20 bases between.

V is TRBV19 and J is TRBJ2-3; 10 nucleotides align to TRBD2. With 6 bases clipped from V and 2 bases from J, the junction kept 5 bases outside the gene matches. Germline loops: CDR1 LNHDA, CDR2 SQIVND (reference sequence). The CDR3 is 15 amino acids. The CDR3 is CASSPLAGVTDTQYF. The DNA of the CDR3 is TGTGCCAGTAGCCCCCTAGCGGGGGTCACAGATACGCAGTATTTT.

The chain links TRBV27 to TRBJ2-5, with no clear D. V was clipped by 3 bases and J by 2 bases, with 10 bases between them. This CDR3 comprises 14 residues. Looked up from germline, CDR1 is MNHEY and CDR2 is SMNVEV (reference sequence). The CDR3 coding sequence is TGTGCCAGCAGTTTCCGTGGCGGTCAAGAGACCCAGTACTTC. As protein: CASSFRGGQETQYF.

V and J are TRBV29-1 and TRBJ2-7, with a weak D call TRBD1 (5 bases). V gave up 6 bases and J gave up 4 bases, with 13 bases separating them. The CDR3 is made up of 12 amino acids. Germline CDR1 SQVTM, CDR2 ANQGSEA. This CDR3 reads CSVLTGPYEQYF. The CDR3 DNA reads TGCAGCGTCCTAACAGGACCATACGAGCAGTACTTC.

The V call is TRBV15, the J call TRBJ1-6; D might be TRBD1 (6 bases). The CDR3 length is 16 residues. V was cut by 0 bases and J by 10 bases, with 16 bases left in between. Germline CDR1 LNHNV, CDR2 YYDKDF (reference sequence). This chain's CDR3 is CATSRDVGTPRSPLHF. CDR3 coding DNA: TGTGCCACCAGCAGAGATGTGGGGACACCGAGGTCACCCCTCCACTTT.

This chain joins TRBV5-1 and TRBJ2-3; TRBD2 aligns across 7 bases. V was clipped by 0 bases and J by 4 bases; unmatched bases: 11. The length of the CDR3 is 17 residues. The germline CDR1 and CDR2 sequences are SGHRS and YFSETQ. The CDR3: CASSLATAGNGADTQYF. CDR3 DNA sequence: TGCGCCAGCAGCTTGGCCACAGCGGGAAATGGAGCAGATACGCAGTATTTT.

The chain combines TRBV6-1 with TRBJ1-5, with TRBD1 matching 7 bases. V dropped 0 bases and J dropped 4; count of bases not matched to a gene: 3. The germline CDR1 and CDR2 sequences are MNHNS and SASEGT. CDR3 length: 15 residues. Written as DNA, the CDR3 is TGTGCCAGCAGTGAAGCGGCAGGGGGGAATCAGCCCCAGCATTTT. As protein: CASSEAAGGNQPQHF.

This chain links TRBV3-1 (or the pseudogene TRBV3-2) with TRBJ1-6; maybe TRBD1 (5 bases). Germline V lookup: CDR1 LGHDT, CDR2 YNNKEL (reference sequence). Trimming took 0 bases from V and 9 from J, leaving 6 bases between them. This CDR3 is built from 13 residues. The CDR3 DNA reads TGTGCCAGCAGCCAAGATCAGGGTTCACCCCTCCACTTT. This gives the protein CASSQDQGSPLHF.

This clone was found once. The chain combines TRBV6-5 with TRBJ2-7; TRBD2 agrees at 7 bases. Germline V gene data show CDR1 as MNHEY and CDR2 as SVGAGI. This CDR3 spans 15 amino acids. The V segment lost 2 bases and the J segment 1 base; nucleotides outside the gene matches: 5. The CDR3 is CASSYTGGGSYEQYF. CDR3 DNA sequence: TGTGCCAGCAGTTACACCGGCGGGGGTTCCTACGAGCAGTACTTC.

The chain uses TRBV14 and TRBJ2-3; D unclear. CDR3 length: 15 residues. V was trimmed by 2 bases and J by 2 bases, leaving 11 bases between them. Germline V lookup: CDR1 SGHDN, CDR2 FVKESK. CDR3 sequence reads: CASSQTPVITDTQYF. CDR3 coding DNA: TGTGCCAGCAGCCAAACACCGGTTATCACAGATACGCAGTATTTT.

CDR3 loop: CASSLHRIRDYEQYF. DNA of the CDR3: TGTGCCAGCAGTTTGCACAGGATTAGGGACTACGAGCAGTACTTC. This chain connects TRBV28 to TRBJ2-7, with D perhaps TRBD1 (5 bases). Trimming shortened V by 3 bases and J by 3 bases, and 15 bases separated the two germline ends. Germline V gives CDR1 MDHEN, CDR2 SYDVKM. CDR3 length equals 15 residues. Drawing the rest from reference TRBV28 and TRBJ2-7, the complete variable domain is DVKVTQSSRYLVKRTGEKVFLECVQDMDHENMFWYRQDPGLGLRLIYFSYDVKMKEKGDIPEGYSVSREKKERFSLILESASTNQTSMYLCASSLHRIRDYEQYFGPGTRLTVT.

This clone came up once. The gene calls are TRBV29-1 and TRBJ2-3; 9 positions match TRBD2. The CDR3 has 14 residues. The V gene end was trimmed by 7 bases and the J gene end by 1 base; junction bases not matched to a gene: 6. Germline V gives CDR1 SQVTM, CDR2 ANQGSEA. CDR3 region: CSAIRTSGTDTQYF. CDR3 DNA sequence: TGCAGCGCGATCCGGACTAGCGGCACAGATACGCAGTATTTT.

J is TRBJ2-2 and V is TRBV5-1, with TRBD1 identical over 9 bases. Germline V gene data show CDR1 as SGHRS and CDR2 as YFSETQ. The CDR3 is made up of 16 amino acids. Losses at the gene ends were 1 base for V and 4 bases for J; bases not matched to a gene: 5. CDR3 nucleotide sequence: TGCGCCAGCAGCTTGTACGGACAGGGGATCACCGGGGAGCTGTTTTTT. Its translation is CASSLYGQGITGELFF.